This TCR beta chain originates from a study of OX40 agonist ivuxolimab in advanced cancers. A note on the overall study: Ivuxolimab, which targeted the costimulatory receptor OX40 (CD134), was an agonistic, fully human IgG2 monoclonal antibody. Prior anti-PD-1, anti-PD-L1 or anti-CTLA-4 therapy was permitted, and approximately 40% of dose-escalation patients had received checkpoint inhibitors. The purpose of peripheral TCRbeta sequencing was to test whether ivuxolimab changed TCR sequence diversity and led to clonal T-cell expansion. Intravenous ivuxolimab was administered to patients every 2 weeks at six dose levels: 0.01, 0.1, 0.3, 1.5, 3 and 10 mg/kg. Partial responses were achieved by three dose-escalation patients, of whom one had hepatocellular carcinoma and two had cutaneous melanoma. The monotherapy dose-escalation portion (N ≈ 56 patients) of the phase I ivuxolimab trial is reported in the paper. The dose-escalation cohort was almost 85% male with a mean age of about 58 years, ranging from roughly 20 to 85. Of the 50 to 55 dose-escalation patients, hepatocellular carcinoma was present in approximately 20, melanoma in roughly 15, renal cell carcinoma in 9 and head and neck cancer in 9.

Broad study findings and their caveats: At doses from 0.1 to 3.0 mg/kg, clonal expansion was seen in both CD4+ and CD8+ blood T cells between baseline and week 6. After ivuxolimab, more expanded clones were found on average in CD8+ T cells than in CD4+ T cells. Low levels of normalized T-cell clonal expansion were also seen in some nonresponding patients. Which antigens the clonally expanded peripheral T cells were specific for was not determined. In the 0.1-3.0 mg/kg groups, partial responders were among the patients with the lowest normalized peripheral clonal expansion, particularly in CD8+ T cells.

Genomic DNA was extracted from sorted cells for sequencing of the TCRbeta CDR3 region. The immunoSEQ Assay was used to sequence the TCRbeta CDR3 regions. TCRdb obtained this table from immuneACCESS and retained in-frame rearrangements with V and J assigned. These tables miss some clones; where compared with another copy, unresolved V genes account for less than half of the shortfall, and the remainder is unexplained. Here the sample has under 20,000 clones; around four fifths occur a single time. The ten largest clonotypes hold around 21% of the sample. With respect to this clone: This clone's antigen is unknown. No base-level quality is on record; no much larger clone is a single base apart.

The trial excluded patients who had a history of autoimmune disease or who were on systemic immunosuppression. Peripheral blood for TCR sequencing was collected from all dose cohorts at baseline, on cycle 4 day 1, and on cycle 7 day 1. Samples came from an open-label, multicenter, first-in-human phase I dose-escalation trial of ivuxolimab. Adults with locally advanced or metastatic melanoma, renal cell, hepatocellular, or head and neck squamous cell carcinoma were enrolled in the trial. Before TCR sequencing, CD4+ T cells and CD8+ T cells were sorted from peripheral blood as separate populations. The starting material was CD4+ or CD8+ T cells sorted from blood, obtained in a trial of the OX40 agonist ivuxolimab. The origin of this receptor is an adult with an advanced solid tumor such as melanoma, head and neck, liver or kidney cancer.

The DNA sequence is as follows: TGTGCCAGCAGCTTAGACATCCGCTACGAGCAGTACTTC. The translation is CASSLDIRYEQYF. The sequence is built from TRBV7-2 and TRBJ2-7; the D gene cannot be named for sure. There are 13 amino acids in the CDR3, from cysteine to phenylalanine inclusive. CDR3 DNA is the only sequence kept; it has 39 bases, read in frame from the first base. V is clipped by 1 base and J by 3 bases, and the sequence between their germline boundaries is 7 bases long. CDR1 is given as SGHTA and CDR2 as FQGNSA, both from the germline V gene.